The clone carrying this T cell receptor (beta chain) was recorded at least ten times. Its specificity is not known. The library came from three nested PCR rounds adapted from ARM-PCR protocols. MiXCR, run by TCRdb on the multiplex PCR reads, gives a single entry per CDR3 protein. The table has approximately 130,000 distinct CDR3 sequences, around three fifths seen once. The data were obtained in a study of tumor and adjacent non-tumor tissue in lung cancer. Findings and caveats of the study: Compared with tumor, normal lung showed significantly lower TCR diversity. Higher tumor TCR diversity was associated with shorter survival.

RNA was extracted from bulk tissue without any cell sorting. The TCR was taken from a man aged 30 to 45 with non-small cell lung cancer. The sample comprised lung tumor tissue.

CDR3 sequence (DNA): TGCAGCGTTGATGGGAGAAGCTCCTACGAGCAGTACTTC. Protein product: CSVDGRSSYEQYF. This chain joins TRBV29-1 and TRBJ2-7; maybe TRBD2 (5 bases). The germline V gene encodes CDR1 SQVTM and CDR2 ANQGSEA. V gave up 3 bases and J gave up 0 bases, with 9 bases separating them. The CDR3 covers 13 residues.